These 11 T cell receptor beta chains were all obtained from the same sample, sequenced in a study of OX40 agonist ivuxolimab in advanced cancers. Only in-frame clones appear in the TCRdb table, and some are missing; sequencing was by immunoSEQ multiplex PCR. The sample has fewer than 6,000 clones, just under 70% seen once. This specimen consisted of CD4+ or CD8+ T cells sorted from blood, obtained in a trial of the OX40 agonist ivuxolimab. The source is an adult with an advanced solid tumor such as melanoma, head and neck, liver or kidney cancer.

J is TRBJ1-1 and V is TRBV4-2, with a possible D match to TRBD1 (5 bases). Germline V gene lookup returns CDR1 LGHNA and CDR2 YNFKEQ. V shed 6 bases and J shed 2 bases, with 10 bases lying between them. CDR3 size: 13 residues. In nucleotides, the CDR3 is TGTGCCAGCAGATTGGGGGGAAACACTGAAGCTTTCTTT. Amino acids: CASRLGGNTEAFF.

This CDR3 is CASSNPSGRGTDTQYF. DNA for the CDR3: TGTGCCAGTAGTAACCCGAGCGGGAGAGGCACAGATACGCAGTATTTT. The V call is TRBV19, the J call TRBJ2-3, with 8 bases lining up with TRBD2. Germline lookup yields CDR1 LNHDA and CDR2 SQIVND (reference sequence). CDR3 length: 16 amino acids. Trimming took 4 bases from V and 1 from J; bases not matched to a gene: 7.

This clone showed up just a few times. Written as DNA, the CDR3 is TGTGCCAGCAGCTCCTCCTACGAGCAGTACTTC. Translated, it gives CASSSSYEQYF. The chain joins TRBV9 to TRBJ2-7; D gene ambiguous. Germline V gives CDR1 SGDLS, CDR2 YYNGEE. This CDR3 contains 11 residues. V gave up 4 bases and J gave up 0 bases, with 2 bases separating them.

The CDR3 loop is CASSLYITRNYEQYF. The CDR3 nucleotides are TGTGCCAGCAGCTTATATATTACGCGTAACTACGAGCAGTACTTC. J is TRBJ2-7 and V is TRBV13; the D is unclear. The germline CDR1 and CDR2 sequences are PRHDT and FYEKMQ (reference sequence). V lost 2 bases and J lost 3, with 14 bases in between. The CDR3 is made up of 15 amino acids.

CDR3 region: CASSLTGFQNTGELFF. Here the CDR3 DNA reads TGTGCCAGCAGCTTAACAGGGTTCCAGAACACCGGGGAGCTGTTTTTT. The chain employs TRBV7-3 and TRBJ2-2; no definite D call. CDR1 and CDR2 (germline): SGHTA, FQGTGA. The CDR3 loop spans 16 amino acids. V was cut by 0 bases and J by 1 base, with 9 bases left in between.

The chain couples TRBV9 to TRBJ2-1; the D gene could be TRBD1 or TRBD2 (5 bases each). V shed 3 bases and J shed 0 bases, with 13 bases lying between them. The CDR3 length is 16 residues. Germline loops: CDR1 SGDLS, CDR2 YYNGEE. As DNA, the CDR3 is TGTGCCAGCAGCGGACCGGGACCTAACTCCTACAATGAGCAGTTCTTC. Its protein product is CASSGPGPNSYNEQFF.

The chain recombines TRBV6-1 with TRBJ2-3; D is undetermined. CDR1 and CDR2 from the germline V gene are MNHNS and SASEGT. This CDR3 comprises 15 residues. V lost 1 base to trimming and J lost 2 bases, with 10 bases between them. The CDR3 here is CASSEDFGVTDTQYF. The CDR3, as DNA: TGTGCCAGCAGTGAAGACTTTGGGGTCACAGATACGCAGTATTTT.

This clone is termed large. This chain joins TRBV28 and TRBJ2-7, with D perhaps matching TRBD1 (7 bases). CDR3 length equals 14 residues. Per germline, CDR1 MDHEN and CDR2 SYDVKM. V gave up 7 bases and J gave up 5 bases, with 18 bases separating them. CDR3 protein: CASTSDREDNEQYF. As DNA, the CDR3 is TGTGCCAGCACCAGCGACAGGGAGGACAACGAGCAGTACTTC.

This clone was seen a few times. The V gene is TRBV19, the J gene TRBJ2-6, with 8 bases aligning to TRBD1. CDR1 is LNHDA and CDR2 is SQIVND in the germline V gene (reference sequence). The V and J ends lost 3 bases and 1 base, in that order; junction bases with no gene match: 2. This CDR3 has 16 residues. The CDR3 nucleotides read TGTGCCAGTAGTATTACAGGGGGATCTGGGGCCAACGTCCTGACTTTC. It yields the protein CASSITGGSGANVLTF.

The chain carries TRBV28 and TRBJ1-5, with D tentatively TRBD1 (5 bases). V shed 6 bases and J shed 4 bases, with 16 bases lying between them. Per germline, CDR1 MDHEN and CDR2 SYDVKM. The CDR3 consists of 15 residues. This CDR3 reads CASSLGTVWNQPQHF. The CDR3 DNA reads as TGTGCCAGCAGCTTAGGGACGGTATGGAATCAGCCCCAGCATTTT.

This clone was counted only a few times. The genes are TRBV6-4 and TRBJ2-2; a weak D match, TRBD2 (5 bases). The CDR3 extends over 14 amino acids. The V end lost 2 bases, the J end lost 5 bases, and 9 bases lay between the germline ends. CDR1 is MRHNA and CDR2 is SNTAGT in the germline V gene. CDR3 protein: CASSDEGNTGELFF. DNA of the CDR3: TGTGCCAGCAGTGACGAGGGTAATACCGGGGAGCTGTTTTTT.